These 14 T cell receptor beta chains were sequenced from one sample in a study of T cell responses to AZD1222 COVID-19 vaccine. Assay used: immunoSEQ multiplex PCR; TCRdb lists only in-frame clones, some missing. The sample includes over 70,000 clones, 88% seen only once; the top ten take around 10%. The sequencing used peripheral blood, collected on day 0 of MenACWY control vaccination. Receptors were obtained from an adult in good health.

This rearrangement joins TRBV30 to TRBJ1-1; 8 nucleotides align to TRBD1. The germline CDR1 and CDR2 sequences are GTSNPN and SVGIG (reference sequence). V shed 5 bases, J shed 0 bases, and the junction held 2 bases outside the gene matches. CDR3 length: 13 residues. CDR3 loop: CAWDRGMNTEAFF. CDR3 bases: TGTGCCTGGGACAGGGGCATGAACACTGAAGCTTTCTTT. The complete variable domain, with remaining parts taken from reference TRBV30 and TRBJ1-1, reads SQTIHQWPATLVQPVGSPLSLECTVEGTSNPNLYWYRQAAGRGLQLLFYSVGIGQISSEVPQNLSASRPQDRQFILSSKKLLLSDSGFYLCAWDRGMNTEAFFGQGTRLTVV.

The chain joins TRBV13 to TRBJ1-6, with D unresolved. Trimming left V 1 base short and J 4 bases short, with 8 bases between. This CDR3 comprises 15 residues. CDR1 PRHDT and CDR2 FYEKMQ come from the germline V gene (reference sequence). For the CDR3, the DNA is TGTGCCAGCAGCTTAGATTCCAGGTATAATTCACCCCTCCACTTT. Translated: CASSLDSRYNSPLHF.

The CDR3 DNA is TGTGCCTGGGGCCCAAACCTTCGGGGGGTCACCGGGGAGCTGTTTTTT. Residues: CAWGPNLRGVTGELFF. This chain connects TRBV30 to TRBJ2-2; 7 bases fit TRBD2. The J segment lost 4 bases and the V segment lost 5 bases, leaving 13 bases of the junction unmatched. The CDR3 has 16 residues. Germline lookup yields CDR1 GTSNPN and CDR2 SVGIG (reference sequence).

The chain is built from TRBV19 and TRBJ1-5; no clear D. The germline gives CDR1 LNHDA, CDR2 SQIVND (reference sequence). This CDR3 spans 14 amino acids. Trimming took off 5 bases at V and 5 bases at J, with 13 bases between the two ends. The CDR3 DNA is TGTGCCAGTAGTGCATTCCCCACCCATCAGCCCCAGCATTTT. It encodes CASSAFPTHQPQHF.

The chain carries TRBV5-6 and TRBJ1-2; 10 bases fit TRBD1. Trimming removed 4 bases from V and 7 bases from J; junction bases left unmatched: 10. The germline V gene has CDR1 SGHDT and CDR2 YYEEEE. The CDR3 has 15 amino acids. Here the CDR3 reads CASSRYGTGDAGYTF. The CDR3, as DNA: TGTGCCAGCAGCCGATATGGGACAGGGGATGCTGGCTACACCTTC.

This clone showed up just a few times. This chain connects TRBV7-2 to TRBJ1-6; 7 positions agree with TRBD1. Germline V lookup: CDR1 SGHTA, CDR2 FQGNSA. The length of the CDR3 is 17 residues. V dropped 3 bases and J dropped 3; count of bases not matched to a gene: 8. CDR3 nucleotide sequence: TGTGCCAGCAGCTTGGGCAAGGACAGGAACTATAATTCACCCCTCCACTTT. Protein product: CASSLGKDRNYNSPLHF.

The chain uses TRBV5-1 and TRBJ2-1, with D uncertain. The CDR3 length is 16 residues. Germline V gives CDR1 SGHRS, CDR2 YFSETQ. The V end lost 0 bases, the J end lost 0 bases, and 10 bases lay between the germline ends. CDR3 sequence reads: CASSLGRVSSYNEQFF. As DNA, the CDR3 is TGCGCCAGCAGCTTGGGGCGTGTTAGCTCCTACAATGAGCAGTTCTTC. The full variable domain, in which reference TRBV5-1 and TRBJ2-1 provide the parts outside the CDR3, is KAGVTQTPRYLIKTRGQQVTLSCSPISGHRSVSWYQQTPGQGLQFLFEYFSETQRNKGNFPGRFSGRQFSNSRSEMNVSTLELGDSALYLCASSLGRVSSYNEQFFGPGTRLTVL.

The V and J genes are TRBV3-1 (or the pseudogene TRBV3-2) and TRBJ1-2; 7 bases line up with TRBD1. Germline CDR1 LGHDT, CDR2 YNNKEL (reference sequence). This CDR3 is built from 16 residues. The junction had 5 bases not matched to a gene; V was cut back by 1 base and J by 0 bases. The CDR3 protein is CASSQVTGRANYGYTF. As DNA, the CDR3 is TGTGCCAGCAGCCAAGTGACAGGGCGCGCTAACTATGGCTACACCTTC.

CDR3 loop: CASSSGTEDEKLFF. CDR3 DNA sequence: TGCGCCAGCAGCTCCGGGACAGAGGACGAAAAACTGTTTTTT. The rearrangement uses TRBV5-1 and TRBJ1-4; 7 nucleotides align to TRBD1. The V gene's germline CDR1 is SGHRS and CDR2 YFSETQ. The CDR3 runs 14 residues. Trimming cost V 3 bases and J 8 bases; bases outside gene matches: 7.

CDR3 nucleotides: TGTGCCAGTAGTATAGATCTCTTCGGGATAACTCTGAGGAACACTGAAGCTTTCTTT. It yields the protein CASSIDLFGITLRNTEAFF. This rearrangement joins TRBV19 to TRBJ1-1; D is ambiguous. This CDR3 has 19 amino acids. The V and J ends lost 0 bases and 1 base respectively, with 21 bases between them. Germline loops: CDR1 LNHDA, CDR2 SQIVND (reference sequence).

The J gene is TRBJ1-1, the V gene TRBV5-6; tentative D call: TRBD1 (6 bases). V was pared by 0 bases and J by 2 bases, with 11 bases between. Looked up from germline, CDR1 is SGHDT and CDR2 is YYEEEE. The length of the CDR3 is 15 residues. The CDR3 sequence: CASSLDPGVNTEAFF. In DNA form, the CDR3 reads TGTGCCAGCAGCTTGGATCCAGGGGTAAACACTGAAGCTTTCTTT.

The rearrangement joins TRBV5-1 to TRBJ1-2; 8 bases fit TRBD1. The V gene end was trimmed by 4 bases and the J gene end by 8 bases; junction bases not matched to a gene: 16. The CDR3 is made up of 16 amino acids. CDR1 and CDR2 (germline): SGHRS, YFSETQ. This chain's CDR3 is CASSRGGTGQGSGYTF. CDR3 DNA: TGCGCCAGCAGCAGGGGAGGCACCGGACAGGGCAGCGGCTACACCTTC.

This clone was counted a single time. The CDR3 is CASSTPLGQTNSPLHF. The DNA for the CDR3 is TGTGCCAGTAGTACCCCCCTGGGACAGACTAATTCACCCCTCCACTTT. The rearrangement links TRBV19 to TRBJ1-6; 7 nucleotides align to TRBD1. Trimming at V came to 4 bases and at J to 6 bases, leaving 9 bases not matched to a gene. From germline, CDR1 is LNHDA and CDR2 SQIVND (reference sequence). This CDR3 region has 16 residues.

The rearrangement uses TRBV12-3 or TRBV12-4 and TRBJ1-1, with D maybe TRBD1 (5 bases). Trimming took off 4 bases at V and 4 bases at J, with 10 bases between the two ends. CDR3 length equals 13 residues. CDR3 loop: CASSYAGPTEAFF. CDR3 in DNA: TGTGCCAGCAGTTATGCAGGGCCCACTGAAGCTTTCTTT.